This T cell receptor (beta chain) was captured in a study of blood T cell repertoires in COVID-19. Measured with immunoSEQ multiplex PCR; TCRdb has only the in-frame clones, and not every one. Of some 370,000 clones detected, around 83% appear once; the ten largest clones hold about 5.4%. Cohort assignment relied on participant-reported clinical history. This CDR3 is 15 amino acids long. Germline V CDR1 and CDR2: MDHEN, SYDVKM. V lost 2 bases, J lost 5 bases, and 4 bases stayed unmatched. The receptor was derived from a woman aged 50 to 65 who had recovered from COVID-19. The chain is built from TRBV28 and TRBJ2-2; 8 bases fit TRBD2. Material for sequencing was PBMCs or T cells enriched from blood (not recorded which). The CDR3 nucleotides read TGTGCCAGCAGTTTACCGGGAGGGCGTACCGGGGAGCTGTTTTTT. It yields the protein CASSLPGGRTGELFF.